This TCR beta chain was obtained from a study of response to subunit inactivated influenza vaccine. This clonotype was recorded a few times. Its specificity is unknown. TCRdb itself ran the RT-PCR reads through MiXCR, one entry per CDR3 protein. This repertoire shows some 500,000 distinct CDR3 sequences, around 25% found once; its top ten account for approximately 2%. Findings and limits, study-wide: A suggestion made by the authors is that each seasonal influenza vaccination recruits few new T cells.

Germline values: CDR1 DFQATT, CDR2 SNEGSKA (reference sequence). The CDR3 totals 13 residues. V was trimmed by 6 bases and J by 4 bases, leaving 15 bases between them. The TCR sequence derives from a man aged 50-59 years who received an inactivated influenza vaccine. Sequences were derived from CD4+ T cells sorted from PBMCs, sampled 5 to 6 days after vaccination. The genes are TRBV20-1 and TRBJ1-1; D is ambiguous. The CDR3 DNA reads as TGCAGTGCCCCGAGGGATCGAGGCACTGAAGCTTTCTTT. Amino acids: CSAPRDRGTEAFF.